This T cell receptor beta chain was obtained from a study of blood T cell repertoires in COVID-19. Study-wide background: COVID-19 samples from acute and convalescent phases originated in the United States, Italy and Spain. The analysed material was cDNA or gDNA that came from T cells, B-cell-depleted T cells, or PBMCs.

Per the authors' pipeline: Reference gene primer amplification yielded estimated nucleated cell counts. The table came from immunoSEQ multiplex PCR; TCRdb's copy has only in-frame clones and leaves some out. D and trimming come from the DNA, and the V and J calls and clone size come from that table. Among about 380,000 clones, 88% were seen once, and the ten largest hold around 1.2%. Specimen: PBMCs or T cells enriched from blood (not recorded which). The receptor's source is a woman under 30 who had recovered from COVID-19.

The CDR3, as DNA: TGTGCCAGCAGCTTAGATGCAGGGGAAAAACTGTTTTTT. This translates into CASSLDAGEKLFF. This chain links TRBV7-2 with TRBJ1-4; TRBD1 is a possible D gene (5 bases). The CDR3 length is 13 residues. Germline V CDR1 and CDR2: SGHTA, FQGNSA. Deletions cut 1 base from V and 8 bases from J, with 8 bases between.